Below are 30 T cell receptor beta chains sequenced from a single sample in a study of blood T cell repertoires in COVID-19. Profiling relied on immunoSEQ multiplex PCR, and the TCRdb table lists in-frame clones only, not all of them. Among approximately 190,000 clones listed, roughly 80% were seen once. Specimen: peripheral blood. These receptors were collected from a man aged 25 to 40 with active or convalescent COVID-19.

The rearrangement uses TRBV7-9 and TRBJ1-4; tentatively, D is TRBD1 (6 bases). From germline, CDR1 is SEHNR and CDR2 FQNEAQ (reference sequence). V dropped 5 bases and J dropped 6 bases, with 13 bases sitting between them. The CDR3 has 14 residues. The CDR3, as DNA: TGTGCCAGCAGCCGTTGGGGGCGCGATGAAAAACTGTTTTTT. As protein: CASSRWGRDEKLFF.

The chain is built from TRBV6-5 and TRBJ1-6; 9 nucleotides align to TRBD1. CDR1 is MNHEY, CDR2 SVGAGI, per germline. There are 15 residues in the CDR3. V lost 1 base and J lost 6; bases outside the gene matches: 1. CDR3 in DNA: TGTGCCAGCAGTTACTTGGGACAGGGTAATTCACCCCTCCACTTT. Translated: CASSYLGQGNSPLHF.

This chain uses TRBV30 with TRBJ1-2; tentatively, D is TRBD1 (6 bases). Germline assignment: CDR1 GTSNPN and CDR2 SVGIG (reference sequence). The germline V and J ends were trimmed by 2 bases and 4 bases, with 11 bases remaining between them. There are 13 residues in the CDR3. The CDR3 is CAWSNGGAYGYTF. The CDR3 DNA reads as TGTGCCTGGAGTAACGGGGGGGCCTATGGCTACACCTTC.

J is TRBJ1-1 and V is TRBV19; 8 bases fit TRBD1. V was clipped by 7 bases and J by 0 bases; unmatched bases: 4. The CDR3 runs to 14 residues. CDR1 is LNHDA and CDR2 is SQIVND in the germline V gene (reference sequence). For the CDR3, the DNA is TGTGCCAGTAAACCGGACAGGGTGAACACTGAAGCTTTCTTT. Translation gives CASKPDRVNTEAFF.

The chain links TRBV13 to TRBJ2-1; D remains unclear. Per the germline V gene, CDR1 is PRHDT and CDR2 is FYEKMQ (reference sequence). V lost 5 bases, J lost 13 bases, and 15 bases lay in between. This CDR3 spans 12 amino acids. CDR3 sequence (DNA): TGTGCCAGCAGCCCCGGTGGTGTCGCCCAGTTCTTC. This translates into CASSPGGVAQFF.

The chain employs TRBV2 and TRBJ2-7; 11 nucleotides line up with TRBD2. The ends lost 7 bases at V and 5 bases at J; junction bases unmatched: 16. This CDR3 is 17 amino acids long. Germline V gene data show CDR1 as SNHLY and CDR2 as FYNNEI. The CDR3 DNA reads as TGTGCCAGCACCCGGCAGGCTAGCGGGGGGCAGTGGAACGAGCAGTACGTC. Its translation: CASTRQASGGQWNEQYV.

The rearrangement uses TRBV6-1 and TRBJ2-5; D may be TRBD1 (6 bases). In germline, CDR1 is MNHNS, CDR2 SASEGT. V was pared by 1 base and J by 3 bases, with 9 bases between. This CDR3 is 14 amino acids long. CDR3 in amino acids: CASSEGAGEETQYF. CDR3 coding DNA: TGTGCCAGCAGTGAAGGGGCAGGGGAAGAGACCCAGTACTTC.

The V and J genes are TRBV6-2 or TRBV6-3 and TRBJ2-1; D is perhaps TRBD1 (5 bases). Germline CDR1 MNHEY, CDR2 SVGEGT. Trimming pared 0 bases from V and 12 bases from J, leaving 15 bases between. This CDR3 comprises 14 residues. In DNA form, the CDR3 reads TGTGCCAGCAGTTACTCTGACAGACAAACTGGGCAGTTCTTC. Protein sequence: CASSYSDRQTGQFF.

A single count supports this clone. The rearrangement links TRBV25-1 to TRBJ2-5, with D unclear. V was trimmed by 5 bases and J by 9 bases, leaving 16 bases between them. The length of the CDR3 is 13 residues. Germline CDR1 and CDR2: MGHDK and SYGVNS. Here the CDR3 reads CASSTRTEPSQYF. CDR3 DNA sequence: TGTGCCAGCAGTACCCGTACGGAGCCTTCCCAGTACTTC.

The chain has TRBV2 and TRBJ1-3; D is possibly TRBD1 (6 bases). The V gene lost 5 bases and the J gene lost 0 bases, with 17 bases spanning the gap. Germline values: CDR1 SNHLY, CDR2 FYNNEI. CDR3 length: 17 amino acids. The CDR3 loop reads CASSPATGPSSGNTIYF. CDR3 DNA sequence: TGTGCCAGCAGTCCGGCGACAGGTCCGTCCTCTGGAAACACCATATATTTT.

The J gene is TRBJ2-3, the V gene TRBV19; 12 bases are a match to TRBD1. CDR3 length: 15 amino acids. Trimming took 4 bases from V and 4 from J; bases not matched to a gene: 3. The germline V gene has CDR1 LNHDA and CDR2 SQIVND (reference sequence). CDR3 in DNA: TGTGCCAGTAGTACCGGGACAGGGGGCCCAGATACGCAGTATTTT. It yields the protein CASSTGTGGPDTQYF.

The V call is TRBV5-8, the J call TRBJ2-5, with 12 bases matching TRBD2. The CDR3 consists of 17 residues. Losses at the gene ends were 0 bases for V and 5 bases for J; bases not matched to a gene: 8. The germline CDR1 and CDR2 sequences are SGHTS and YDEGEE. The CDR3 bases are TGTGCCAGCAGCTTGGTGGCTAGCGGGGGGGCGAGGGAGACCCAGTACTTC. This gives the protein CASSLVASGGARETQYF. The entire variable domain, with the rest obtained from reference TRBV5-8 and TRBJ2-5, is as follows: EAGVTQSPTHLIKTRGQQATLRCSPISGHTSVYWYQQALGLGLQFLLWYDEGEERNRGNFPPRFSGRQFPNYSSELNVNALELEDSALYLCASSLVASGGARETQYFGPGTRLLVL.

J is TRBJ2-7 and V is TRBV6-2 or TRBV6-3; 7 bases are shared with TRBD1. The germline V gene encodes CDR1 MNHEY and CDR2 SVGEGT. V lost 0 bases, J lost 2 bases, and 4 bases stayed unmatched. This CDR3 comprises 15 residues. In nucleotides, the CDR3 is TGTGCCAGCAGTTACTCAAACAGGGGTCCCTACGAGCAGTACTTC. This codes for CASSYSNRGPYEQYF.

The chain recombines TRBV11-2 with TRBJ1-5, with 8 bases lining up with TRBD1. Germline V gene lookup returns CDR1 SGHAT and CDR2 FQNNGV. Unmatched junction bases numbered 6, after V lost 0 bases and J lost 5 bases. The CDR3 has 16 amino acids. The CDR3 spells CASSLDTGGFYQPQHF. The CDR3 DNA is TGTGCCAGCAGCTTAGATACAGGGGGTTTCTATCAGCCCCAGCATTTT.

V and J are TRBV12-3 or TRBV12-4 and TRBJ1-1; D not resolved. The CDR3 runs 12 residues. The ends were cut back, 6 bases at V and 3 bases at J, with 8 bases in the middle. The CDR3 sequence is CASSRRDTEAFF. In DNA, the CDR3 is TGTGCCAGCAGCCGAAGAGACACTGAAGCTTTCTTT.

The V call is TRBV7-9, the J call TRBJ2-7, with 11 bases that match TRBD2. The V gene's germline CDR1 is SEHNR and CDR2 FQNEAQ (reference sequence). J lost 1 base, V lost 1 base, and 3 bases had no gene match. The CDR3 length is 16 residues. The CDR3 reads CASSLDSSGRSYEQYF. CDR3 DNA sequence: TGTGCCAGCAGCTTAGATTCTAGCGGGAGGTCCTACGAGCAGTACTTC.

The chain carries TRBV18 and TRBJ1-2; the D is unclear. In germline, CDR1 is KGHSH, CDR2 LQKENI. This CDR3 spans 16 amino acids. Trimming took 0 bases from V and 0 from J, leaving 11 bases between them. CDR3: CASSPPFSRSNYGYTF. CDR3 sequence (DNA): TGTGCCAGCTCACCACCTTTTTCCAGGTCTAACTATGGCTACACCTTC.

The V call is TRBV14, the J call TRBJ1-3; D unclear. The germline CDR1 and CDR2 sequences are SGHDN and FVKESK. The CDR3 has 13 amino acids. The V end was cut by 2 bases, the J end by 3 bases, with 5 bases between. In DNA, the CDR3 is TGTGCCAGCAGCCAATCAGTTGGAAACACCATATATTTT. It codes for CASSQSVGNTIYF.

The chain recombines TRBV7-6 with TRBJ1-3; 9 nucleotides agree with TRBD1. Germline loops: CDR1 SGHVS, CDR2 FNYEAQ. Unmatched junction bases numbered 21, after V lost 3 bases and J lost 0 bases. The length of the CDR3 is 22 residues. CDR3: CASSFQIPGQGFLEGSGNTIYF. DNA for the CDR3: TGTGCCAGCAGCTTCCAAATCCCGGGACAGGGATTTTTAGAAGGCTCTGGAAACACCATATATTTT.

The chain links TRBV4-1 to TRBJ1-2; perhaps TRBD1 as D (6 bases). In germline, CDR1 is MGHRA, CDR2 YSYEKL. The CDR3 sequence is 12 residues long. V lost 4 bases and J 3 bases, leaving 6 bases between the germline ends. CDR3 in amino acids: CASSPGDYGYTF. CDR3 nucleotides: TGCGCCAGCAGCCCAGGGGACTATGGCTACACCTTC.

This clone was seen at least ten times. The chain has TRBV6-2 or TRBV6-3 and TRBJ1-5; 10 bases fit TRBD1. Germline CDR1 is MNHEY and CDR2 is SVGEGT. This CDR3 has 16 amino acids. V dropped 4 bases and J dropped 4; count of bases not matched to a gene: 7. DNA of the CDR3: TGTGCCAGCAGTTCACCCTGGGACAGGGGAAATCAGCCCCAGCATTTT. Its protein product is CASSSPWDRGNQPQHF.

The rearrangement uses TRBV14 and TRBJ2-3; D perhaps matches TRBD2 (7 bases). The CDR3 spans 16 residues. The V end lost 2 bases, the J end lost 6 bases, and 18 bases lay between the germline ends. The germline gives CDR1 SGHDN, CDR2 FVKESK. The CDR3 protein is CASSQRPGGRGDTQYF. In DNA, the CDR3 is TGTGCCAGCAGCCAACGGCCGGGGGGCCGTGGGGATACGCAGTATTTT.

J is TRBJ1-1 and V is TRBV13, with 9 bases that match TRBD1. Losses at the gene ends were 4 bases for V and 4 bases for J; bases not matched to a gene: 10. The CDR3 is made up of 16 amino acids. Germline assignment: CDR1 PRHDT and CDR2 FYEKMQ (reference sequence). CDR3 protein: CASSYRGRGISTEAFF. The CDR3 DNA reads as TGTGCCAGCAGCTACAGGGGGCGCGGTATTAGCACTGAAGCTTTCTTT.

The chain is built from TRBV27 and TRBJ2-2, with 7 bases identical to TRBD1. V lost 4 bases, J lost 4 bases, and 9 bases stayed unmatched. CDR3 length equals 16 residues. Germline loops: CDR1 MNHEY, CDR2 SMNVEV (reference sequence). The DNA for the CDR3 is TGTGCCAGCAGTTCCGTTCGGACAGGTCCCACCGGGGAGCTGTTTTTT. It is translated as CASSSVRTGPTGELFF.

The J gene is TRBJ2-1, the V gene TRBV29-1; 7 bases are a match to TRBD1. The V segment lost 0 bases and the J segment 7 bases; nucleotides outside the gene matches: 15. The V gene's germline CDR1 is SQVTM and CDR2 ANQGSEA. This CDR3 comprises 17 residues. The CDR3: CSVEDLQATGNVNEQFF. The CDR3 region has the DNA TGCAGCGTTGAAGATCTTCAGGCGACAGGGAACGTGAATGAGCAGTTCTTC.

This clone turned up a few times. The chain joins TRBV11-3 to TRBJ2-3; 7 bases agree with TRBD2. The V gene's germline CDR1 is SGHNT and CDR2 YENEEA. Unmatched junction bases numbered 6, after V lost 5 bases and J lost 1 base. The CDR3 loop spans 15 amino acids. This CDR3 is CASSRTSDGTDTQYF. The CDR3 nucleotides are TGTGCCAGCAGCCGGACTAGTGACGGCACAGATACGCAGTATTTT.

This clone was seen a few times. V gene TRBV7-6 combines with J gene TRBJ2-2, with TRBD2 as a possible D gene (6 bases). V was trimmed by 5 bases and J by 0 bases, leaving 10 bases between them. Germline-derived CDR1 and CDR2 are SGHVS and FNYEAQ. The length of the CDR3 is 15 residues. The CDR3 nucleotides read TGTGCCAGCAGCCGAGGACTACCGAACACCGGGGAGCTGTTTTTT. It codes for CASSRGLPNTGELFF.

The rearrangement joins TRBV9 to TRBJ1-1, with D perhaps matching TRBD1 (5 bases). CDR1 and CDR2 from the germline V gene are SGDLS and YYNGEE. The CDR3 loop spans 15 amino acids. Trimming pared 2 bases from V and 5 bases from J, leaving 16 bases between. For the CDR3, the DNA is TGTGCCAGCAGCGTGGAGGAGGGGAGCTGGACTGAAGCTTTCTTT. Residues: CASSVEEGSWTEAFF.

The chain carries TRBV19 and TRBJ2-2; D possibly corresponds to TRBD2 (5 bases). The CDR3 is made up of 14 amino acids. Germline CDR1 reads LNHDA; CDR2 reads SQIVND (reference sequence). V lost 3 bases and J lost 1, with 6 bases in between. The CDR3 nucleotides are TGTGCCAGTAGTATTGAGGGGAACACCGGGGAGCTGTTTTTT. Amino acids: CASSIEGNTGELFF.

V gene TRBV3-1 (or the pseudogene TRBV3-2) combines with J gene TRBJ1-2, with 8 bases identical to TRBD1. Germline V CDR1 and CDR2: LGHDT, YNNKEL (reference sequence). Trimming removed 1 base from V and 2 bases from J; junction bases left unmatched: 6. The CDR3 covers 16 residues. The CDR3 reads CASSQGLGQDNYGYTF. Here the CDR3 DNA reads TGTGCCAGCAGCCAAGGGCTGGGACAGGACAACTATGGCTACACCTTC.